This entry lists 5 T cell receptor beta chains sequenced from one sample in a study of radiotherapy plus CTLA-4 blockade in lung cancer. TCRdb's copy holds only in-frame clones and misses some; the assay was immunoSEQ multiplex PCR. There are approximately 57,000 clones in the sample; around four fifths occur only once, and under 7% lies in the top ten. This sample comprised peripheral blood, obtained from a patient treated with radiotherapy plus ipilimumab. Every receptor here comes from a human donor with non-small cell lung cancer whose response to radiotherapy plus ipilimumab could not be evaluated.

Only one count was recorded for this clone. The rearrangement links TRBV4-3 to TRBJ1-2; 8 bases agree with TRBD1. Germline V gene data show CDR1 as LGHNA and CDR2 as YSLEER. This CDR3 spans 16 amino acids. Trimming removed 1 base from V and 4 bases from J; junction bases left unmatched: 8. The CDR3 here is CASSQGAGQGTYGYTF. CDR3 nucleotide sequence: TGCGCCAGCAGCCAAGGGGCCGGACAGGGAACCTATGGCTACACCTTC.

This clone was recorded a few times. This sequence joins TRBV6-6 and TRBJ2-7; the match to TRBD1 covers 8 bases. From germline, CDR1 is MNHNY and CDR2 SVGAGI (reference sequence). The CDR3 has 14 amino acids. V shed 6 bases, J shed 0 bases, and the junction held 4 bases outside the gene matches. CDR3 amino acids: CASRDRAPSYEQYF. The DNA of the CDR3 is TGTGCCAGCAGGGACAGGGCCCCCTCCTACGAGCAGTACTTC.

This chain connects TRBV7-7 to TRBJ2-7, with 11 nucleotides matching TRBD2. CDR1 SSHAT and CDR2 FNYEAQ come from the germline V gene (reference sequence). V gave up 3 bases and J gave up 2 bases; unmatched junction bases: 3. The CDR3 is made up of 15 amino acids. As DNA, the CDR3 is TGTGCCAGCAGCTTGGGACTAGCGGTTACCTACGAGCAGTACTTC. Amino acids: CASSLGLAVTYEQYF.

This sequence joins TRBV5-1 and TRBJ2-5; no reliable D call. The CDR3 is 16 amino acids. CDR1 and CDR2 from the germline V gene are SGHRS and YFSETQ. V lost 0 bases, J lost 4 bases, and 16 bases lay in between. The CDR3: CASSLDSARSTETQYF. The CDR3 nucleotides are TGCGCCAGCAGCTTGGACTCAGCGAGGAGCACAGAGACCCAGTACTTC.

The CDR3 protein is CASSPGGGANYGYTF. The DNA of the CDR3 is TGTGCCAGCAGCCCCGGGGGAGGGGCTAACTATGGCTACACCTTC. The chain couples TRBV6-5 to TRBJ1-2, with a tentative D call TRBD1 (5 bases). The V end lost 6 bases, the J end lost 0 bases, and 14 bases lay between the germline ends. This CDR3 contains 15 residues. Germline V gives CDR1 MNHEY, CDR2 SVGAGI.